This T cell receptor (beta chain) was identified in a study of blood T cell repertoires in COVID-19. The table came from immunoSEQ multiplex PCR; TCRdb's copy has only in-frame clones and leaves some out. The sample shows about 270,000 clones, around 90% of them seen only once. Categorization into cohorts depended on clinical history that participants reported. The sequence came from a woman in her twenties or thirties with acute COVID-19. The sequenced sample consisted of PBMCs or T cells enriched from blood (not recorded which).

Here the CDR3 reads CASSWDSTYTGELFF. The CDR3 bases are TGTGCCAGCAGCTGGGACAGCACATACACCGGGGAGCTGTTTTTT. The chain employs TRBV5-8 and TRBJ2-2, with 7 bases identical to TRBD1. Germline V gene sequence: CDR1 SGHTS, CDR2 YDEGEE. V gave up 3 bases and J gave up 3 bases; unmatched junction bases: 5. This CDR3 comprises 15 residues.